These 9 T cell receptor beta chains originate from one sample sequenced in a study of cytomegalovirus exposure and HLA in healthy donors. Assay used: immunoSEQ multiplex PCR; TCRdb lists only in-frame clones, some missing. The repertoire holds approximately 130,000 clones, with around nine tenths as singletons. The material sequenced was PBMCs. Receptors originate from a woman aged 18-29 years in good health and CMV-seronegative.

The chain is built from TRBV6-1 and TRBJ1-6, with D tentatively TRBD1 (5 bases). Germline CDR1 is MNHNS and CDR2 is SASEGT. With 2 bases removed from V and 5 bases from J, the gap between germline ends came to 10 bases. This CDR3 has 15 residues. This chain's CDR3 is CASSENRWNNSPLHF. The CDR3 DNA is TGTGCCAGCAGTGAAAACAGGTGGAATAATTCACCCCTCCACTTT.

The chain is built from TRBV9 and TRBJ2-5, with D perhaps matching TRBD1 (6 bases). Trimming took off 0 bases at V and 5 bases at J, with 20 bases between the two ends. CDR3 length: 17 amino acids. CDR1 SGDLS and CDR2 YYNGEE come from the germline V gene. CDR3 residues: CASSVEAGQGSGETQYF. CDR3 nucleotides: TGTGCCAGCAGCGTAGAGGCAGGGCAGGGGAGTGGGGAGACCCAGTACTTC.

This clone has just one count. The chain couples TRBV13 to TRBJ1-4; TRBD1 matches 9 bases. Trimming at V came to 6 bases and at J to 8 bases, leaving 10 bases not matched to a gene. This CDR3 is built from 15 residues. Looked up from germline, CDR1 is PRHDT and CDR2 is FYEKMQ (reference sequence). CDR3 DNA: TGTGCCAGCAGGAGGTGGGGACAGGGTGTCGAAAAACTGTTTTTT. This codes for CASRRWGQGVEKLFF.

The sample holds a few counts of this clone. This chain links TRBV28 with TRBJ1-5; 9 nucleotides align to TRBD1. In germline, CDR1 is MDHEN, CDR2 SYDVKM. Losses at the gene ends were 7 bases for V and 6 bases for J; bases not matched to a gene: 10. The CDR3 spans 15 residues. The CDR3 bases are TGTGCCAGCACCCTACAGGGGGCGCCTGTTCAGCCCCAGCATTTT. Amino acid sequence: CASTLQGAPVQPQHF.

The J gene is TRBJ1-5, the V gene TRBV19, with D possibly TRBD1 on 5 matching bases. This CDR3 contains 18 residues. Germline V CDR1 and CDR2: LNHDA, SQIVND (reference sequence). Trimming took 3 bases from V and 2 from J, leaving 20 bases between them. The CDR3 protein is CASSIGQGVPMGNQPQHF. DNA of the CDR3: TGTGCCAGTAGTATTGGTCAGGGTGTCCCAATGGGCAATCAGCCCCAGCATTTT.

The rearrangement links TRBV29-1 to TRBJ2-3, with 7 bases lining up with TRBD1. There are 18 residues in the CDR3. CDR1 and CDR2 (germline): SQVTM, ANQGSEA. The trim removed 6 bases at V and 0 bases at J, leaving 18 bases unmatched. CDR3 sequence: CSVDRWGSRTGSTDTQYF. DNA for the CDR3: TGCAGCGTGGACAGATGGGGCTCTCGGACAGGTAGCACAGATACGCAGTATTTT.

The chain has TRBV2 and TRBJ1-5, with D perhaps TRBD1 (5 bases). The CDR3 loop spans 13 amino acids. Trimming took off 5 bases at V and 5 bases at J, with 10 bases between the two ends. Germline CDR1 reads SNHLY; CDR2 reads FYNNEI. The CDR3 bases are TGTGCCAGCAGTAAGGGGTTCGATCAGCCCCAGCATTTT. This encodes CASSKGFDQPQHF.

This sequence joins TRBV5-1 and TRBJ2-2; tentative D call: TRBD1 (6 bases). V gave up 5 bases and J gave up 3 bases, with 8 bases separating them. CDR3 length equals 13 residues. CDR1 and CDR2 from the germline V gene are SGHRS and YFSETQ. CDR3 protein: CASRTGDTGELFF. The CDR3 coding sequence is TGCGCCAGCAGGACAGGAGACACCGGGGAGCTGTTTTTT.

The chain is built from TRBV5-4 and TRBJ2-7; possibly TRBD1 for D (5 bases). This CDR3 region has 14 residues. Germline V gene lookup returns CDR1 SGHNT and CDR2 YYREEE (reference sequence). V shed 4 bases and J shed 2 bases, with 13 bases lying between them. The CDR3 nucleotides read TGTGCCAGCAGCAACACTGACAGAGCCTACGAGCAGTACTTC. Its protein is CASSNTDRAYEQYF.